These 30 T cell receptor beta chains were all obtained from the same sample, sequenced in a study of technical replicates of blood from several donors (TCRdb year 2017). The library relied on the immunoSEQ multiplex PCR assay. TCRdb retrieved this table from immuneACCESS and kept in-frame rearrangements only. Not all clones are present; in checked studies, unresolved V genes account for under half, and no reason is known for the remainder. In all, the sample holds about 76,000 clones, and roughly 94% of those were seen once. The top ten hold about 0.38% of the sample. Source material: T cells isolated from PBMCs. These receptors were taken from a human donor in good health.

V gene TRBV4-1 combines with J gene TRBJ1-1; tentatively, D is TRBD1 (5 bases). V lost 3 bases to trimming and J lost 6 bases, with 17 bases between them. The CDR3 runs to 15 residues. The germline V gene encodes CDR1 MGHRA and CDR2 YSYEKL. CDR3 DNA: TGCGCCAGCAGCCATGGGGCCTTAGTTATCGCTGAAGCTTTCTTT. The encoded protein is CASSHGALVIAEAFF.

The chain combines TRBV9 with TRBJ1-5, with D possibly being TRBD1 (6 bases). Per the germline V gene, CDR1 is SGDLS and CDR2 is YYNGEE. The ends were cut back, 4 bases at V and 1 base at J, with 12 bases in the middle. The CDR3 contains 15 residues. The CDR3: CASSPSGVSNQPQHF. The DNA for the CDR3 is TGTGCCAGCAGCCCCTCAGGGGTAAGCAATCAGCCCCAGCATTTT.

In DNA, the CDR3 is TGTGCCAGCAGGGGGCCGGGACTAGACAATGAGCAGTTCTTC. Its protein product is CASRGPGLDNEQFF. This rearrangement joins TRBV7-2 to TRBJ2-1, with 8 bases that match TRBD2. Germline assignment: CDR1 SGHTA and CDR2 FQGNSA. Losses at the gene ends were 6 bases for V and 5 bases for J; bases not matched to a gene: 6. The CDR3 contains 14 residues.

V and J are TRBV27 and TRBJ2-2, with D possibly matching TRBD1 (5 bases). CDR3 size: 15 residues. The V end lost 2 bases, the J end lost 3 bases, and 10 bases lay between the germline ends. The V gene's germline CDR1 is MNHEY and CDR2 SMNVEV (reference sequence). Here the CDR3 reads CASSLSRVDTGELFF. The CDR3 DNA is TGTGCCAGCAGTTTAAGCAGGGTGGACACCGGGGAGCTGTTTTTT.

This chain joins TRBV7-2 and TRBJ1-5; maybe TRBD1 (6 bases). Trimming removed 4 bases at V and 9 bases at J, with 10 bases between. CDR1 and CDR2 (germline): SGHTA, FQGNSA. This CDR3 contains 12 residues. The CDR3 loop reads CASSSRGGPQHF. Written as DNA, the CDR3 is TGTGCCAGCAGCTCTAGGGGGGGGCCCCAGCATTTT.

The chain is built from TRBV6-5 and TRBJ2-6; 10 bases are shared with TRBD1. The germline V gene has CDR1 MNHEY and CDR2 SVGAGI. This CDR3 contains 15 residues. The ends lost 10 bases at V and 3 bases at J; junction bases unmatched: 6. The CDR3 coding sequence is TGTGCCACCGGGACAGGGGTTATTGGGGCCAACGTCCTGACTTTC. Its translation: CATGTGVIGANVLTF.

This chain links TRBV28 with TRBJ2-5; 7 bases align to TRBD2. J gave up 5 bases and V 11 bases, and 20 bases lay outside the gene matches. CDR1 is MDHEN and CDR2 is SYDVKM in the germline V gene. CDR3 length: 16 amino acids. The CDR3 reads CASAVSLGREFETQYF. The CDR3 bases are TGTGCCTCAGCAGTTTCTCTGGGGCGGGAGTTTGAGACCCAGTACTTC.

The chain is built from TRBV9 and TRBJ2-7; 7 bases align to TRBD1. The CDR3 contains 16 residues. V lost 4 bases and J lost 2; bases outside the gene matches: 12. Germline V CDR1 and CDR2: SGDLS, YYNGEE. The CDR3 here is CASSSTGAGTPYEQYF. In DNA form, the CDR3 reads TGTGCCAGCAGCTCCACAGGGGCGGGTACCCCCTACGAGCAGTACTTC.

CDR3 DNA: TGTGCCAGCAGCTTAAGGCTAGCGGAAGAGACCCAGTACTTC. Translating it yields CASSLRLAEETQYF. The V call is TRBV11-2, the J call TRBJ2-5, with 7 nucleotides matching TRBD2. Germline V CDR1 and CDR2: SGHAT, FQNNGV. V lost 2 bases, J lost 3 bases, and 3 bases stayed unmatched. This CDR3 region has 14 residues.

The V and J genes are TRBV30 and TRBJ1-1; D gene ambiguous. Germline CDR1 GTSNPN, CDR2 SVGIG (reference sequence). The CDR3 is 11 amino acids. V was pared by 2 bases and J by 3 bases, with 4 bases between. Written as DNA, the CDR3 is TGTGCCTGGAGTCGGGACACTGAAGCTTTCTTT. This codes for CAWSRDTEAFF.

The chain is built from TRBV9 and TRBJ2-1, with 11 nucleotides matching TRBD2. The trim removed 4 bases at V and 8 bases at J, leaving 5 bases unmatched. Germline values: CDR1 SGDLS, CDR2 YYNGEE. The CDR3 covers 14 residues. CDR3 region: CASSTSGSLDEQFF. The CDR3, as DNA: TGTGCCAGCAGCACTAGCGGGAGTTTGGATGAGCAGTTCTTC.

V usage is TRBV30 and J usage is TRBJ2-5, with 8 bases matching TRBD1. Germline CDR1 reads GTSNPN; CDR2 reads SVGIG (reference sequence). The CDR3 has 14 residues. Unmatched junction bases numbered 6, after V lost 1 base and J lost 5 bases. The CDR3 protein is CAWSDTPGGETQYF. CDR3 nucleotides: TGTGCCTGGAGTGATACCCCAGGGGGCGAGACCCAGTACTTC.

This clone has only a few counts. J is TRBJ2-3 and V is TRBV6-1, with unresolved D. Germline lookup yields CDR1 MNHNS and CDR2 SASEGT. The V gene lost 6 bases and the J gene lost 3 bases, with 7 bases spanning the gap. The CDR3 covers 12 residues. The CDR3 region is CASRLLTDTQYF. In DNA form, the CDR3 reads TGTGCCAGCAGACTGCTTACAGATACGCAGTATTTT.

The chain uses TRBV11-2 and TRBJ1-3; no firm D call. V was cut by 1 base and J by 3 bases, with 10 bases left in between. Looked up from germline, CDR1 is SGHAT and CDR2 is FQNNGV. The CDR3 has 15 amino acids. The DNA of the CDR3 is TGTGCCAGCAGCTTAGTTCGCGACTTTGGAAACACCATATATTTT. This encodes CASSLVRDFGNTIYF. The full variable domain, its missing parts supplied by reference TRBV11-2 and TRBJ1-3, is EAGVAQSPRYKIIEKRQSVAFWCNPISGHATLYWYQQILGQGPKLLIQFQNNGVVDDSQLPKDRFSAERLKGVDSTLKIQPAKLEDSAVYLCASSLVRDFGNTIYFGEGSWLTVV.

V is TRBV7-2 and J is TRBJ1-1; weak D call: TRBD1 (5 bases). This CDR3 has 17 amino acids. V lost 5 bases to trimming and J lost 3 bases, with 22 bases between them. CDR1 and CDR2 (germline): SGHTA, FQGNSA. DNA of the CDR3: TGTGCCAGCAGCCGCTTGGCAGGGCTAGGAGTGGACACTGAAGCTTTCTTT. Its translation: CASSRLAGLGVDTEAFF.

The V and J genes are TRBV4-3 and TRBJ1-4; D not certain. V was cut by 1 base and J by 0 bases, with 9 bases left in between. There are 16 residues in the CDR3. In germline, CDR1 is LGHNA, CDR2 YSLEER. CDR3 nucleotides: TGCGCCAGCAGCCAAGTTTTCAGTGCAACTAATGAAAAACTGTTTTTT. Protein sequence: CASSQVFSATNEKLFF.

V is TRBV14 and J is TRBJ2-1; the match to TRBD2 covers 12 bases. The CDR3 is 15 residues long. CDR1 is SGHDN, CDR2 FVKESK, per germline. The V segment lost 0 bases and the J segment 9 bases; nucleotides outside the gene matches: 3. CDR3 sequence (DNA): TGTGCCAGCAGCCAAGATGGACTAGCGGGACCTGAGCAGTTCTTC. Translation: CASSQDGLAGPEQFF.

J is TRBJ1-2 and V is TRBV9; no definite D call. The CDR3 is 15 amino acids. Germline V gene data show CDR1 as SGDLS and CDR2 as YYNGEE. The V gene lost 0 bases and the J gene lost 8 bases, with 17 bases spanning the gap. CDR3 loop: CASSVALPGPEGYTF. CDR3 sequence (DNA): TGTGCCAGCAGCGTAGCTTTGCCAGGCCCTGAGGGCTACACCTTC.

The chain uses TRBV28 and TRBJ2-7, with 9 bases fitting TRBD1. CDR3 length: 14 amino acids. The V and J ends lost 6 bases and 0 bases, in that order; junction bases with no gene match: 3. Germline lookup yields CDR1 MDHEN and CDR2 SYDVKM. For the CDR3, the DNA is TGTGCCAGCAGCAAGACAGGGGGCTCCTACGAGCAGTACTTC. Translation: CASSKTGGSYEQYF.

The chain combines TRBV30 with TRBJ1-1; D might be TRBD1 (6 bases). Germline CDR1 GTSNPN, CDR2 SVGIG (reference sequence). The ends were cut back, 1 base at V and 8 bases at J, with 17 bases in the middle. The CDR3 loop spans 14 amino acids. The CDR3 DNA reads TGTGCCTGGAGTGACAGGGTTGGGGGTCGGGAAGCTTTCTTT. This translates into CAWSDRVGGREAFF.

Details on this clone: A read error may produce the germline difference seen at one junction end. This CDR3 is also generated by other DNA sequences in the sample. The chain combines TRBV6-6 with TRBJ2-2, with 8 bases matching TRBD1. CDR1 is MNHNY and CDR2 is SVGAGI in the germline V gene (reference sequence). This CDR3 spans 15 amino acids. The CDR3 DNA reads TGTGCCAGCAGTGGCCGGGACAGGAACACCGGGGAACTGTTTTTT. Encoded protein: CASSGRDRNTGELFF.

The J gene is TRBJ1-4, the V gene TRBV27, with 8 bases matching TRBD1. Germline V gives CDR1 MNHEY, CDR2 SMNVEV (reference sequence). Trimming at V came to 6 bases and at J to 7 bases, leaving 7 bases not matched to a gene. This CDR3 spans 14 amino acids. For the CDR3, the DNA is TGTGCCAGCAGGCAGGGGGCTGAGAGTGAAAAACTGTTTTTT. Translated: CASRQGAESEKLFF.

This clone came up once. V gene TRBV7-2 combines with J gene TRBJ1-1, with D possibly TRBD1 on 5 matching bases. Germline values: CDR1 SGHTA, CDR2 FQGNSA. There are 12 residues in the CDR3. Trimming pared 6 bases from V and 5 bases from J, leaving 10 bases between. This chain's CDR3 is CASRTGGTEAFF. In nucleotides, the CDR3 is TGTGCCAGCAGAACAGGTGGAACTGAAGCTTTCTTT.

This chain connects TRBV7-3 to TRBJ2-5, with D perhaps TRBD1 (6 bases). Trimming cost V 4 bases and J 1 base, with 16 bases left between them. The CDR3 contains 16 residues. From germline, CDR1 is SGHTA and CDR2 FQGTGA. The CDR3 nucleotides are TGTGCCAGCAGCTCTCCGGGACACCGATTCCAAGAGACCCAGTACTTC. It encodes CASSSPGHRFQETQYF.

This chain uses TRBV19 with TRBJ2-7; D not certain. CDR3 length: 12 residues. The germline V gene encodes CDR1 LNHDA and CDR2 SQIVND (reference sequence). The germline V and J ends were trimmed by 4 bases and 4 bases, with 8 bases remaining between them. CDR3 coding DNA: TGTGCCAGTAGTAATCCAAAATACGAGCAGTACTTC. Encoded protein: CASSNPKYEQYF. The variable domain in full, with the rest retrieved from reference TRBV19 and TRBJ2-7, is DGGITQSPKYLFRKEGQNVTLSCEQNLNHDAMYWYRQDPGQGLRLIYYSQIVNDFQKGDIAEGYSVSREKKESFPLTVTSAQKNPTAFYLCASSNPKYEQYFGPGTRLTVT.

This clone occurred once. The gene calls are TRBV19 and TRBJ2-7, with TRBD1 matching over 9 bases. Germline V gene data show CDR1 as LNHDA and CDR2 as SQIVND (reference sequence). The CDR3 covers 14 residues. V shed 3 bases, J shed 4 bases, and the junction held 4 bases outside the gene matches. The CDR3 loop reads CASSIGGQGYEQYF. CDR3 nucleotide sequence: TGTGCCAGTAGTATCGGGGGACAGGGATACGAGCAGTACTTC.

The V and J genes are TRBV7-8 and TRBJ1-4, with D perhaps matching TRBD1 (6 bases). Germline CDR1 SGHVS, CDR2 FQNEAQ. V shed 5 bases and J shed 2 bases, with 9 bases lying between them. The CDR3 has 14 residues. The CDR3 spells CASSITGTNEKLFF. CDR3 in DNA: TGTGCCAGCAGCATAACAGGGACTAATGAAAAACTGTTTTTT.

The V and J genes are TRBV28 and TRBJ1-5, with 10 bases fitting TRBD1. CDR1 is MDHEN, CDR2 SYDVKM, per germline. Unmatched junction bases numbered 8, after V lost 4 bases and J lost 5 bases. The CDR3 is 16 residues long. CDR3 coding DNA: TGTGCCAGCAGTTCTTATTCCGGGACAGGGGATCAGCCCCAGCATTTT. Amino acid sequence: CASSSYSGTGDQPQHF.

This chain joins TRBV9 and TRBJ2-5; TRBD2 matches at 10 bases. CDR3 length: 16 amino acids. Germline loops: CDR1 SGDLS, CDR2 YYNGEE. J was trimmed by 2 bases and V by 3 bases; bases with no gene match: 7. Here the CDR3 reads CASSAPAGGPQETQYF. Written as DNA, the CDR3 is TGTGCCAGCAGCGCTCCAGCGGGAGGGCCTCAAGAGACCCAGTACTTC. Complete variable domain (other parts from reference TRBV9 and TRBJ2-5): DSGVTQTPKHLITATGQRVTLRCSPRSGDLSVYWYQQSLDQGLQFLIQYYNGEERAKGNILERFSAQQFPDLHSELNLSSLELGDSALYFCASSAPAGGPQETQYFGPGTRLLVL.

The chain is built from TRBV19 and TRBJ1-1; TRBD1 matches at 8 bases. Germline assignment: CDR1 LNHDA and CDR2 SQIVND (reference sequence). The CDR3 runs to 14 residues. J gave up 5 bases and V 6 bases, and 8 bases lay outside the gene matches. The CDR3 coding sequence is TGTGCCAGTAGAAGGACAGGGATTGTGACTGAAGCTTTCTTT. This encodes CASRRTGIVTEAFF.